These 22 T cell receptor beta chains share one sample of origin, sequenced in a study of CD8 T cells in ankylosing spondylitis. Regarding the study as a whole: Apparently characteristic of ankylosing spondylitis blood was a TCR beta motif (eight highly homologous variants).

These receptors' targets are unknown. TCRdb ran MiXCR on the 5' RACE reads and lists one entry per CDR3 protein. Among 500,000 to 550,000 distinct CDR3 sequences, about 13% were seen once, and the ten largest hold approximately 6.3%. Sequenced material: blood, either unsorted or a sorted T cell fraction (not recorded which). The receptors here all came from a male donor with ankylosing spondylitis.

V usage is TRBV7-9 and J usage is TRBJ2-3; tentative D call: TRBD1 (5 bases). Germline CDR1 reads SEHNR; CDR2 reads FQNEAQ (reference sequence). V was trimmed by 3 bases and J by 4 bases, leaving 14 bases between them. This CDR3 comprises 15 residues. CDR3 DNA: TGTGCCAGCAGCTTTTCAGGGAATGGGGCAGATACGCAGTATTTT. Translated, it gives CASSFSGNGADTQYF.

The chain has TRBV3-1 and TRBJ1-5; D unclear. The CDR3 has 15 residues. Germline CDR1 is LGHDT and CDR2 is YNNKEL (reference sequence). V shed 3 bases and J shed 0 bases, with 9 bases lying between them. CDR3 nucleotides: TGTGCCAGCAGCCAGACAACAAATAGCAATCAGCCCCAGCATTTT. Its translation is CASSQTTNSNQPQHF.

The chain combines TRBV20-1 with TRBJ2-1; 7 nucleotides match TRBD2. The CDR3 covers 14 residues. Germline trimming cut 0 bases from V and 7 bases from J; bases unmatched to any gene: 6. Germline V gene data show CDR1 as DFQATT and CDR2 as SNEGSKA (reference sequence). The CDR3 protein is CSAREGEGPNEQFF. The CDR3 DNA reads as TGCAGTGCTAGAGAGGGGGAGGGCCCAAATGAGCAGTTCTTC.

This clonotype has a count of ten or more. This chain joins TRBV5-1 and TRBJ2-2; D could derive from TRBD1 or TRBD2 (5 bases each). CDR1 and CDR2 from the germline V gene are SGHRS and YFSETQ. Trimming took off 4 bases at V and 8 bases at J, with 18 bases between the two ends. The CDR3 totals 15 residues. CDR3: CASSLGTLREGELFF. The CDR3 region has the DNA TGCGCCAGCAGCCTAGGGACCCTTAGAGAAGGGGAGCTGTTTTTT.

The rearrangement joins TRBV24-1 to TRBJ2-5; D could derive from TRBD1 or TRBD2 (5 bases each). Per germline, CDR1 KGHDR and CDR2 SFDVKD. The V and J ends lost 0 bases and 1 base respectively, with 11 bases between them. The length of the CDR3 is 16 residues. CDR3 nucleotides: TGTGCCACCAGTGATTTGGGGGGTCCCGGCCAAGAGACCCAGTACTTC. This sequence encodes CATSDLGGPGQETQYF.

This clonotype was detected a few times. The rearrangement uses TRBV2 and TRBJ1-5; D perhaps matches TRBD1 (6 bases). CDR3 length: 15 amino acids. The germline V gene has CDR1 SNHLY and CDR2 FYNNEI. V was pared by 6 bases and J by 3 bases, with 15 bases between. The CDR3 region is CASSVDRSVNQPQHF. CDR3 bases: TGTGCCAGCAGCGTTGACAGGAGTGTCAATCAGCCCCAGCATTTT.

The CDR3 coding sequence is TGCAGTGCTAGAGATTTTGGGCAGAAGAACACTGAAGCTTTCTTT. Protein product: CSARDFGQKNTEAFF. The chain links TRBV20-1 to TRBJ1-1, with D unresolved. The CDR3 length is 15 residues. Per the germline V gene, CDR1 is DFQATT and CDR2 is SNEGSKA (reference sequence). Trimming took off 0 bases at V and 1 base at J, with 12 bases between the two ends.

CDR3 sequence reads: CASSLGRGRNTEAFF. In DNA form, the CDR3 reads TGCGCCAGCAGCTTAGGCAGGGGACGGAACACTGAAGCTTTCTTT. The rearrangement joins TRBV5-1 to TRBJ1-1; D perhaps matches TRBD1 (6 bases). V lost 2 bases and J 1 base, leaving 12 bases between the germline ends. The CDR3 extends over 15 amino acids. Germline assignment: CDR1 SGHRS and CDR2 YFSETQ.

The V call is TRBV7-8, the J call TRBJ2-1; TRBD2 aligns across 7 bases. Germline-derived CDR1 and CDR2 are SGHVS and FQNEAQ. CDR3 size: 12 residues. V was clipped by 5 bases and J by 9 bases; unmatched bases: 4. The CDR3 DNA follows: TGTGCCAGCAGCCGCCCTAGCGGTGAGCAGTTCTTC. Residues: CASSRPSGEQFF.

This clonotype has more than one count but fewer than ten. This chain joins TRBV29-1 and TRBJ1-3; D gene uncertain. CDR3 length: 12 residues. V lost 6 bases and J lost 0, with 6 bases in between. The germline CDR1 and CDR2 sequences are SQVTM and ANQGSEA. The CDR3: CSVDSSGNTIYF. The CDR3 nucleotides are TGCAGCGTAGACTCCTCTGGAAACACCATATATTTT. Full variable domain (missing parts from reference TRBV29-1 and TRBJ1-3): SAVISQKPSRDICQRGTSLTIQCQVDSQVTMMFWYRQQPGQSLTLIATANQGSEATYESGFVIDKFPISRPNLTFSTLTVSNMSPEDSSIYLCSVDSSGNTIYFGEGSWLTVV.

This chain uses TRBV20-1 with TRBJ1-2; 9 bases align to TRBD1. This CDR3 contains 14 residues. Germline trimming cut 2 bases from V and 5 bases from J; bases unmatched to any gene: 6. Germline CDR1 DFQATT, CDR2 SNEGSKA (reference sequence). The CDR3 region has the DNA TGCAGTGCTAGATGGGACAGGGTGGGATATGGCTACACCTTC. Protein product: CSARWDRVGYGYTF.

The V call is TRBV12-5, the J call TRBJ2-1; 10 positions match TRBD2. Germline loops: CDR1 LGHNT, CDR2 FRNRAP. The CDR3 extends over 17 amino acids. With 1 base clipped from V and 9 bases from J, the junction kept 12 bases outside the gene matches. The DNA of the CDR3 is TGTGCTAGTGGTTTGGACAGGACTAGCGGAGGGAGGAGTGAGCAGTTCTTC. Translating it yields CASGLDRTSGGRSEQFF.

This chain joins TRBV12-3 or TRBV12-4 and TRBJ1-5; D is undetermined. Trimming took 6 bases from V and 2 from J, leaving 14 bases between them. The CDR3 consists of 15 residues. The DNA for the CDR3 is TGTGCCAGCAGACCCGGTGGACGCGGCAATCAGCCCCAGCATTTT. Protein sequence: CASRPGGRGNQPQHF.

Remarks on this clonotype: The junction shows a germline mismatch at one end, possibly a read error. CDR3 nucleotides: TGTGCCAGCAGTCGTTGGGGTTCTGAGGCCAACGTCCTGACTTTC. Translation: CASSRWGSEANVLTF. The chain employs TRBV27 and TRBJ2-6; D gene unclear. CDR3 length equals 15 residues. Germline-derived CDR1 and CDR2 are MNHEY and SMNVEV (reference sequence).

This clonotype was recorded a few times. The genes are TRBV25-1 and TRBJ1-2; the match to TRBD1 covers 7 bases. The V segment lost 4 bases and the J segment 4 bases; nucleotides outside the gene matches: 9. The CDR3 consists of 15 residues. Per germline, CDR1 MGHDK and CDR2 SYGVNS. The CDR3 loop is CASSALGAGGYGYTF. CDR3 sequence (DNA): TGTGCCAGCAGTGCCCTAGGGGCAGGGGGCTATGGCTACACCTTC.

This clonotype was seen a few times. This rearrangement joins TRBV6-5 to TRBJ1-2; a weak D match, TRBD1 (6 bases). From germline, CDR1 is MNHEY and CDR2 SVGAGI. The CDR3 sequence is 16 residues long. Trimming took off 0 bases at V and 1 base at J, with 12 bases between the two ends. CDR3 DNA sequence: TGTGCCAGCAGTTACTCGATCCAGGGGAATAACTATGGCTACACCTTC. Amino acid sequence: CASSYSIQGNNYGYTF.

This clonotype was observed at least ten times. The J gene is TRBJ1-1, the V gene TRBV29-1; D remains ambiguous. The CDR3 is 16 amino acids. V was cut by 1 base and J by 1 base, with 16 bases left in between. Germline V gene lookup returns CDR1 SQVTM and CDR2 ANQGSEA. For the CDR3, the DNA is TGCAGCGTTGAAGGGGTTGGAAAAAAGGCGAACACTGAAGCTTTCTTT. Translated: CSVEGVGKKANTEAFF.

The rearrangement joins TRBV5-1 to TRBJ1-4, with no clear D. The V gene lost 3 bases and the J gene lost 6 bases, with 9 bases spanning the gap. CDR3 size: 13 residues. CDR1 and CDR2 (germline): SGHRS, YFSETQ. This chain's CDR3 is CASSSRRDEKLFF. The CDR3 coding sequence is TGCGCCAGCAGCTCGCGTAGAGATGAAAAACTGTTTTTT.

This clonotype was seen many times. The chain has TRBV4-1 and TRBJ1-4; maybe TRBD1 (5 bases). This CDR3 contains 15 residues. Trimming removed 3 bases at V and 5 bases at J, with 13 bases between. Germline loops: CDR1 MGHRA, CDR2 YSYEKL. The CDR3 nucleotides read TGCGCCAGCAGCCACCAGGACATAACGAATGAAAAACTGTTTTTT. It codes for CASSHQDITNEKLFF.

This clonotype has a handful of counts. The chain employs TRBV6-1 and TRBJ2-1; the match to TRBD1 covers 10 bases. From germline, CDR1 is MNHNS and CDR2 SASEGT. V shed 4 bases, J shed 2 bases, and the junction held 5 bases outside the gene matches. This CDR3 is built from 16 residues. The CDR3 here is CASSGPTGGPYNEQFF. The CDR3 DNA is TGTGCCAGCAGTGGACCGACAGGGGGCCCCTACAATGAGCAGTTCTTC.

The chain couples TRBV4-1 to TRBJ1-1; 7 nucleotides line up with TRBD1. J was trimmed by 3 bases and V by 4 bases; bases with no gene match: 14. There are 17 residues in the CDR3. Germline lookup yields CDR1 MGHRA and CDR2 YSYEKL. The CDR3: CASSPQTGYSLDTEAFF. The CDR3 DNA sequence: TGCGCCAGCAGCCCACAGACAGGGTATTCTCTGGACACTGAAGCTTTCTTT.

The genes are TRBV11-2 and TRBJ2-4, with D possibly being TRBD1 (5 bases). The ends were cut back, 1 base at V and 0 bases at J, with 7 bases in the middle. CDR3 length equals 15 residues. The germline CDR1 and CDR2 sequences are SGHAT and FQNNGV. The CDR3 protein is CASSLVTEAKNIQYF. CDR3 DNA: TGTGCCAGCAGCTTAGTGACAGAAGCCAAAAACATTCAGTACTTC.